Sequencing of this T cell receptor (beta chain) was carried out in a study of cytomegalovirus exposure and HLA in healthy donors. On this clone itself: Its antigen is as yet unknown.

General study results and limits: Later analysis showed TCR association rates varying by HLA locus, highest for DRB1 and lowest for HLA-C.

Primers for the PCR totalled 60 Vbeta and 13 Jbeta. The protocol was immunoSEQ multiplex PCR, while the TCRdb copy is restricted to in-frame clones and leaves out a portion. There are about 67,000 clones in the sample, with over 1.5% held by the top ten. Input material: PBMCs. The TCR was taken from a woman in her 30s in good health and CMV-seronegative.

CDR3 in amino acids: CASTRLGALDNEQFF. DNA for the CDR3: TGTGCCAGTACCCGCCTGGGGGCCTTAGACAATGAGCAGTTCTTC. The chain couples TRBV19 to TRBJ2-1; D might be TRBD1 (6 bases). Deletions cut 7 bases from V and 5 bases from J, with 18 bases between. The CDR3 covers 15 residues. Germline loops: CDR1 LNHDA, CDR2 SQIVND (reference sequence). Filled out from reference TRBV19 and TRBJ2-1, the complete variable domain reads DGGITQSPKYLFRKEGQNVTLSCEQNLNHDAMYWYRQDPGQGLRLIYYSQIVNDFQKGDIAEGYSVSREKKESFPLTVTSAQKNPTAFYLCASTRLGALDNEQFFGPGTRLTVL.